This TCR beta chain appears in the sequencing data of a study of T cells in Graves' hyperthyroidism and ophthalmopathy. Looked up from germline, CDR1 is WNHNN and CDR2 is SYGVQD (reference sequence). V shed 6 bases and J shed 0 bases, with 6 bases lying between them. The length of the CDR3 is 14 residues. Amplification yielded TCR beta CDR3 regions, with RNA transcripts as the source. Carried out on the TCR CDR3, a first-round RT-PCR used the HTBI primer set. TCRdb called the multiplex PCR reads again in MiXCR, with one record for every CDR3 protein. Here the sample spans 200,000 to 250,000 distinct CDR3 sequences, approximately 16% being singletons.

The chain employs TRBV10-1 and TRBJ2-6; D unclear. The receptor comes from a woman between 45 and 65 years old with Graves' hyperthyroidism. Sequencing was carried out using blood. This chain's CDR3 is CASSGSSGANVLTF. CDR3 in DNA: TGCGCCAGCAGCGGGTCCTCTGGGGCCAACGTCCTGACTTTC.